This passage covers 8 T cell receptor beta chains from one sample sequenced in a study of Ad26.COV2.S vaccination and SARS-CoV-2 variants. Treatment meaning: roughly 18 received Ad26.COV2.S at low or high dose, single or two shots; 5 received placebo; per-sample allocation not given. Sampling occurred on day 63 after the first vaccine or placebo injection. Profiled with immunoSEQ multiplex PCR; TCRdb holds only in-frame clones, not every one. The sample has about 480,000 clones; approximately 88% are singletons. The sample in question was peripheral blood, obtained in a trial of Ad26.COV2.S vaccine versus placebo. Receptors were obtained from a person between 18 and 60 years old who received the Ad26.COV2.S COVID-19 vaccine or a placebo.

The chain couples TRBV3-1 (or the pseudogene TRBV3-2) to TRBJ2-1; the match to TRBD2 covers 7 bases. Trimming cost V 0 bases and J 7 bases; bases outside gene matches: 9. The CDR3 loop spans 16 amino acids. Germline V CDR1 and CDR2: LGHDT, YNNKEL (reference sequence). The CDR3 spells CASSQDGEGWGNEQFF. The CDR3 region has the DNA TGTGCCAGCAGCCAAGATGGGGAGGGTTGGGGGAATGAGCAGTTCTTC.

The chain employs TRBV7-8 and TRBJ1-2, with 7 nucleotides matching TRBD1. Per germline, CDR1 SGHVS and CDR2 FQNEAQ. V was pared by 6 bases and J by 6 bases, with 22 bases of the junction left unmatched. The CDR3 totals 18 residues. The CDR3 is CASSLFARQGGLSDGYTF. Written as DNA, the CDR3 is TGTGCCAGCAGTTTATTCGCCCGACAGGGAGGTCTCAGCGATGGCTACACCTTC.

The chain joins TRBV5-1 to TRBJ2-3; no clear D. V dropped 5 bases and J dropped 0 bases, with 10 bases sitting between them. Germline values: CDR1 SGHRS, CDR2 YFSETQ. CDR3 size: 14 residues. CDR3 loop: CASRGAISTDTQYF. CDR3 coding DNA: TGCGCCAGCAGGGGCGCGATCAGCACAGATACGCAGTATTTT.

The CDR3 nucleotides are TGTGCCAGCAGCTTCCCGGGACTCCCCTTTAGCAATGAGCAGTTCTTC. Translated, it gives CASSFPGLPFSNEQFF. V usage is TRBV5-8 and J usage is TRBJ2-1, with D maybe TRBD2 (6 bases). Germline V gene sequence: CDR1 SGHTS, CDR2 YDEGEE. Deletions cut 2 bases from V and 6 bases from J, with 18 bases between. The CDR3 totals 16 residues.

The chain combines TRBV24-1 with TRBJ1-2; a weak D match, TRBD1 (6 bases). The V end lost 6 bases, the J end lost 6 bases, and 13 bases lay between the germline ends. The CDR3 loop spans 13 amino acids. In germline, CDR1 is KGHDR, CDR2 SFDVKD. The CDR3 DNA reads TGTGCCACCAGTTTTGACAGGACCCATGGCTACACCTTC. As protein: CATSFDRTHGYTF.

The V call is TRBV28, the J call TRBJ1-4; TRBD1 agrees at 7 bases. CDR1 and CDR2 from the germline V gene are MDHEN and SYDVKM. The CDR3 totals 18 residues. Trimming took 6 bases from V and 4 from J; bases not matched to a gene: 17. CDR3 nucleotides: TGTGCCAGCAGAACACAGGGGCTTCTTGGGGGTTTTAATGAAAAACTGTTTTTT. Encoded protein: CASRTQGLLGGFNEKLFF.

The chain carries TRBV11-3 and TRBJ2-1; 8 nucleotides match TRBD1. The J segment lost 6 bases and the V segment lost 2 bases, leaving 9 bases of the junction unmatched. CDR1 is SGHNT and CDR2 is YENEEA in the germline V gene. The CDR3 is 16 amino acids. Here the CDR3 reads CASSLLPGGSGNEQFF. CDR3 coding DNA: TGTGCCAGCAGCTTATTACCAGGGGGCAGCGGCAATGAGCAGTTCTTC.

The chain has TRBV6-5 and TRBJ1-6; 12 nucleotides agree with TRBD1. The CDR3 covers 15 residues. Trimming took 6 bases from V and 14 from J; bases not matched to a gene: 11. The germline CDR1 and CDR2 sequences are MNHEY and SVGAGI. The CDR3 is CASSYPGQGARALHF. The DNA for the CDR3 is TGTGCCAGCAGCTATCCGGGACAGGGGGCCCGGGCCCTCCACTTT.